The clone carrying this T cell receptor (beta chain) was seen once. Germline V gives CDR1 PRHDT, CDR2 FYEKMQ (reference sequence). This CDR3 comprises 15 residues. Trimming at V came to 1 base and at J to 1 base, leaving 1 base not matched to a gene. The sample originates from a study of blood T cell repertoires in COVID-19. At the level of the study: The samples span acute and convalescent COVID-19 from the United States, Italy and Spain. PBMCs, B-cell-depleted T cells, or T cells were the source of the cDNA or gDNA that made up the material.

Authors' methods: By means of reference gene primer amplification, nucleated cell counts were estimated. This table comes from immunoSEQ multiplex PCR, and its TCRdb copy is limited to in-frame clones, with some not included. The V and J calls and clone size were taken over from that table, and D and trimming were inferred from the DNA. This table holds over 120,000 clones, 70% to 80% found once. The rearrangement uses TRBV13 and TRBJ1-2; 9 nucleotides line up with TRBD1. The specimen sequenced was peripheral blood. The TCR originated in a woman in her seventies with COVID-19, enrolled during active disease. CDR3: CASSLADRGNYGYTF. The CDR3 DNA follows: TGTGCCAGCAGCTTAGCGGACAGGGGTAACTATGGCTACACCTTC.